This TCR beta chain was captured by sequencing in a study of blood T cells in healthy people across ages. With a J-beta primer mix and a sample-barcoded 5' primer, a second PCR ran roughly 6 to 12 cycles. TCRdb independently ran MiXCR on the 5' RACE reads; one entry per CDR3 protein. This table has 1.5 million to 2 million distinct CDR3 sequences, roughly 27% appearing once. With respect to this clonotype: A much larger clone lies one base from this, so it may be a read error.

Germline V gene lookup returns CDR1 SEHNR and CDR2 FQNEAQ (reference sequence). The CDR3 has 17 residues. The V gene is TRBV7-9, the J gene TRBJ2-7, with D unresolved. The assigned J gene may be wrong: the sequence end matches TRBJ2-1 better. The sequence came from a woman aged 30 to 39 in good health. The sequenced sample consisted of blood. This CDR3 is CASSAPQSPLGKNIQFF. CDR3 in DNA: TGTGCCAGCAGCGCCCCTCAGTCTCCCTTAGGCAAAAACATTCAGTTCTTC.